Below are 18 T cell receptor beta chains sequenced from a single sample in a study of a mutant IDH1 vaccine in newly diagnosed glioma. Using immunoSEQ multiplex PCR, the repertoire was profiled, and TCRdb retains in-frame clones only, with some absent. The table includes 85,000 to 100,000 clones, roughly 85% detected once. Time point reported: baseline, week 1 (first vaccination visit). Treatment here: pre-vaccination baseline after standard-of-care therapy. Here the sequenced sample was PBMCs, taken from a glioma patient treated with radiotherapy, temozolomide or both. These TCRs come from a woman aged 50 to 60 with glioma.

CDR3 protein: CATSNGGDQPQHF. DNA for the CDR3: TGTGCCACTTCTAACGGTGGGGATCAGCCCCAGCATTTT. This chain joins TRBV6-6 and TRBJ1-5; the D is unclear. Per germline, CDR1 MNHNY and CDR2 SVGAGI (reference sequence). CDR3 length equals 13 residues. V lost 10 bases, J lost 5 bases, and 15 bases lay in between.

V usage is TRBV4-1 and J usage is TRBJ2-1; D call uncertain. From germline, CDR1 is MGHRA and CDR2 YSYEKL. CDR3 length equals 16 residues. Trimming left V 7 bases short and J 7 bases short, with 23 bases between. CDR3 sequence reads: CASTPRSNQPGNEQFF. The CDR3 DNA reads TGCGCCAGCACCCCAAGGAGTAATCAGCCTGGGAATGAGCAGTTCTTC.

The chain is built from TRBV5-1 and TRBJ1-5, with D maybe TRBD1 (5 bases). Trimming took 7 bases from V and 6 from J, leaving 20 bases between them. This CDR3 region has 15 residues. The germline gives CDR1 SGHRS, CDR2 YFSETQ. This CDR3 reads CASCPGQGKFQPQHF. The CDR3 DNA reads as TGCGCCAGCTGCCCGGGCCAGGGTAAATTTCAGCCCCAGCATTTT.

The V gene is TRBV10-3, the J gene TRBJ1-1, with 7 positions matching TRBD1. The V gene's germline CDR1 is ENHRY and CDR2 SYGVKD. J was trimmed by 4 bases and V by 2 bases; bases with no gene match: 4. CDR3 length equals 14 residues. CDR3 region: CAISERGPATEAFF. In DNA form, the CDR3 reads TGTGCCATCAGTGAGAGGGGGCCGGCCACTGAAGCTTTCTTT.

This clone was seen just once. The chain carries TRBV6-1 and TRBJ2-3; 12 positions agree with TRBD2. The CDR3 is made up of 14 amino acids. Losses at the gene ends were 10 bases for V and 6 bases for J; bases not matched to a gene: 8. The V gene's germline CDR1 is MNHNS and CDR2 SASEGT. The CDR3 spells CATQLAGGGDTQYF. DNA of the CDR3: TGTGCCACACAACTAGCGGGGGGAGGGGATACGCAGTATTTT.

The V and J genes are TRBV7-3 and TRBJ1-6; D is possibly TRBD1 (6 bases). Trimming left V 5 bases short and J 7 bases short, with 15 bases between. From germline, CDR1 is SGHTA and CDR2 FQGTGA. This CDR3 contains 15 residues. CDR3 loop: CASSQRGGGNSPLHF. CDR3 DNA: TGTGCCAGCAGCCAGAGGGGGGGCGGCAATTCACCCCTCCACTTT.

This clone is a singleton in its sample. This chain connects TRBV7-8 to TRBJ2-5, with 9 bases matching TRBD2. With V trimmed by 8 bases and J by 7 bases, 11 bases remained unmatched. This CDR3 has 14 amino acids. Germline V gives CDR1 SGHVS, CDR2 FQNEAQ. CDR3 bases: TGTGCCAGCGGGAGCGGGGGGAAAAAGGGGACCCAGTACTTC. It translates to CASGSGGKKGTQYF.

V and J are TRBV1 and TRBJ2-7; no DNA check was done on the table's D call, TRBD1. TRBV1 is designated a pseudogene. There are 14 residues in the CDR3. This CDR3 is CTSSPWTGSYEQYF. The CDR3 DNA follows: TGCACCAGCAGCCCTTGGACAGGGAGCTACGAGCAGTACTTC.

The chain uses TRBV27 and TRBJ2-1; 10 bases align to TRBD1. Trimming took 5 bases from V and 5 from J; bases not matched to a gene: 15. Germline assignment: CDR1 MNHEY and CDR2 SMNVEV (reference sequence). This CDR3 has 18 residues. The CDR3: CASSPFPRTGGRNNEQFF. The CDR3 DNA reads as TGTGCCAGCAGTCCCTTCCCCAGGACAGGGGGAAGAAACAATGAGCAGTTCTTC.

The sample holds many counts of this clone. The CDR3 spells CASSAGTGIWAEAFF. CDR3 DNA sequence: TGTGCCAGCAGTGCCGGGACAGGGATTTGGGCTGAAGCTTTCTTT. The chain recombines TRBV25-1 with TRBJ1-1, with 9 bases lining up with TRBD1. This CDR3 contains 15 residues. V lost 4 bases, J lost 6 bases, and 9 bases stayed unmatched. Germline CDR1 and CDR2: MGHDK and SYGVNS.

The chain carries TRBV30 and TRBJ1-1, with D tentatively TRBD1 (5 bases). The V end lost 4 bases, the J end lost 5 bases, and 23 bases lay between the germline ends. Per germline, CDR1 GTSNPN and CDR2 SVGIG (reference sequence). This CDR3 has 16 residues. The CDR3: CAWKWVSGAIYTEAFF. The CDR3 DNA follows: TGTGCCTGGAAATGGGTCAGCGGGGCCATCTATACTGAAGCTTTCTTT.

V usage is TRBV28 and J usage is TRBJ1-1; D unclear. Looked up from germline, CDR1 is MDHEN and CDR2 is SYDVKM. This CDR3 region has 14 residues. Trimming left V 7 bases short and J 0 bases short, with 12 bases between. The CDR3, as DNA: TGTGCCAGCAAACGGATTAAAATGAACACTGAAGCTTTCTTT. Translating it yields CASKRIKMNTEAFF.

V is TRBV4-1 and J is TRBJ1-6, with 7 bases lining up with TRBD1. J lost 5 bases, V lost 3 bases, and 4 bases had no gene match. This CDR3 has 15 residues. Germline V CDR1 and CDR2: MGHRA, YSYEKL. The CDR3 DNA reads TGCGCCAGCAGCCAGGCCGGGACAGATAATTCACCCCTCCACTTT. Translation: CASSQAGTDNSPLHF.

The count of this clone is one. The chain links TRBV30 to TRBJ1-3; D gene ambiguous. Trimming took 2 bases from V and 4 from J, leaving 15 bases between them. Germline V gene lookup returns CDR1 GTSNPN and CDR2 SVGIG (reference sequence). This CDR3 spans 15 amino acids. The CDR3 DNA sequence: TGTGCCTGGAGTAGGGATAAGGGTTCCGGAAACACCATATATTTT. Translated: CAWSRDKGSGNTIYF.

This rearrangement joins TRBV28 to TRBJ2-7, with 9 bases aligning to TRBD1. The trim removed 5 bases at V and 5 bases at J, leaving 4 bases unmatched. The CDR3 has 13 amino acids. Germline-derived CDR1 and CDR2 are MDHEN and SYDVKM. CDR3 loop: CASSPQGAHEQYF. The CDR3 DNA is TGTGCCAGCAGTCCACAGGGGGCCCACGAGCAGTACTTC.

This chain links TRBV6-5 with TRBJ2-2, with no clear D. The ends were cut back, 6 bases at V and 4 bases at J, with 6 bases in the middle. CDR1 and CDR2 from the germline V gene are MNHEY and SVGAGI. The CDR3 totals 12 residues. The chain's CDR3 is CASRQFTGELFF. As DNA, the CDR3 is TGTGCCAGCAGACAGTTCACCGGGGAGCTGTTTTTT.

The chain carries TRBV2 and TRBJ2-7, with a tentative D call TRBD1 (6 bases). CDR3 length: 14 amino acids. Germline assignment: CDR1 SNHLY and CDR2 FYNNEI. Trimming cost V 6 bases and J 9 bases, with 21 bases left between them. CDR3 sequence: CASRGDMAFGGQYF. CDR3 DNA: TGTGCCAGCAGGGGGGACATGGCCTTTGGTGGGCAGTACTTC.

The CDR3 region is CASSLEGAGTGELFF. In DNA, the CDR3 is TGTGCCAGCAGTTTGGAGGGGGCGGGCACCGGGGAGCTGTTTTTT. The chain is built from TRBV28 and TRBJ2-2; perhaps TRBD1 as D (7 bases). Trimming stripped 3 bases from V and 4 bases from J, with 12 bases between. There are 15 residues in the CDR3. Germline CDR1 reads MDHEN; CDR2 reads SYDVKM.